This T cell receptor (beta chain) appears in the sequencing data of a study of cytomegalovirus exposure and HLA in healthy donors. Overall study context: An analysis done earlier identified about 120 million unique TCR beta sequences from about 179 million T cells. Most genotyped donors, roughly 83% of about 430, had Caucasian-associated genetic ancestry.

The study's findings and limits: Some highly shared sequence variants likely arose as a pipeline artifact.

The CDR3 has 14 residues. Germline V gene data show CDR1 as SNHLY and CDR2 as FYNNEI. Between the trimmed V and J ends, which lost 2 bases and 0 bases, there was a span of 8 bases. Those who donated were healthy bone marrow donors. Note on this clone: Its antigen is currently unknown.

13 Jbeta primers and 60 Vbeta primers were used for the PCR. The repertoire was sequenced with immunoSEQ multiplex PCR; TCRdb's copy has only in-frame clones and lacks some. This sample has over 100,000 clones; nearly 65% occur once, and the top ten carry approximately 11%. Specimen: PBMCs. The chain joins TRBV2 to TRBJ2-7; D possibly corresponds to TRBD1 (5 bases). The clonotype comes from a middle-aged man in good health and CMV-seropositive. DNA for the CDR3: TGTGCCAGCAGTGAAAACAGGAGCTCCTACGAGCAGTACTTC. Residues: CASSENRSSYEQYF.